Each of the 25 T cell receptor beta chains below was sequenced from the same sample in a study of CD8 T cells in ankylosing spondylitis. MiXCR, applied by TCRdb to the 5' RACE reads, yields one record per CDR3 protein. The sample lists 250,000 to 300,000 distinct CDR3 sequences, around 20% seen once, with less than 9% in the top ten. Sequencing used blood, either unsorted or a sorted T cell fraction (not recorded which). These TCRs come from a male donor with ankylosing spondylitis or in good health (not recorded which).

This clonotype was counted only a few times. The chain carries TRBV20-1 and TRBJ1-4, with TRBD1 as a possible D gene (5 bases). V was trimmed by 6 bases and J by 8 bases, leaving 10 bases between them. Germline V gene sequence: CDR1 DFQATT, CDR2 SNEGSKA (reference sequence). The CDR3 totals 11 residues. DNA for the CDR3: TGCAGTGCCACCAGGGTCGAAAAACTGTTTTTT. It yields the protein CSATRVEKLFF.

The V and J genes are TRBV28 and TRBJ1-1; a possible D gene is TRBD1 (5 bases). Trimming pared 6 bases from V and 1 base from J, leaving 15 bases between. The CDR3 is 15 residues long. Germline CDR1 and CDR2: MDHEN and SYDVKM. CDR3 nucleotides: TGTGCCAGCAGGCTTACGGGGCGACAGAACACTGAAGCTTTCTTT. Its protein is CASRLTGRQNTEAFF.

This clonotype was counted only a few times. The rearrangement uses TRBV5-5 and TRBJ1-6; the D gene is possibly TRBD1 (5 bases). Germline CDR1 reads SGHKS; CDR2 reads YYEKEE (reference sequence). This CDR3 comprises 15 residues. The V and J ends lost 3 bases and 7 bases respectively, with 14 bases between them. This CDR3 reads CASSSNGAGNSPLHF. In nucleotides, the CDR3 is TGTGCCAGCAGCTCCAATGGGGCAGGGAATTCACCCCTCCACTTT.

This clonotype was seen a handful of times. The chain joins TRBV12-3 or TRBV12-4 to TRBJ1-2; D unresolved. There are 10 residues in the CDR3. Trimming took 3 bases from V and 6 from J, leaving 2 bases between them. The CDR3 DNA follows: TGTGCCAGCAGTTTTCATGGCTACACCTTC. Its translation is CASSFHGYTF.

In DNA form, the CDR3 reads TGCAGTGCCATGTATAGCAATCAGCCCCAGCATTTT. It specifies CSAMYSNQPQHF. V gene TRBV20-1 combines with J gene TRBJ1-5; D ambiguous. The ends were cut back, 6 bases at V and 0 bases at J, with 6 bases in the middle. The CDR3 spans 12 residues. Germline V CDR1 and CDR2: DFQATT, SNEGSKA (reference sequence).

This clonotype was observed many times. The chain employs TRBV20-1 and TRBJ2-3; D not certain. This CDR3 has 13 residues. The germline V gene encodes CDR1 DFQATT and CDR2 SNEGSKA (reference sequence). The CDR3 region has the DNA TGCAGCGTGCTCGAGGCACGAGCAGATACGCAGTATTTT. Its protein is CSVLEARADTQYF.

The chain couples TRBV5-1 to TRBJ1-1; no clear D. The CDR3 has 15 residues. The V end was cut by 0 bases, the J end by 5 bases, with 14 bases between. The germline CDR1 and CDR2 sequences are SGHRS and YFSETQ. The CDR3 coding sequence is TGCGCCAGCAGCTTGGTTGGGGAGAGGAGAACTGAAGCTTTCTTT. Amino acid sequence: CASSLVGERRTEAFF.

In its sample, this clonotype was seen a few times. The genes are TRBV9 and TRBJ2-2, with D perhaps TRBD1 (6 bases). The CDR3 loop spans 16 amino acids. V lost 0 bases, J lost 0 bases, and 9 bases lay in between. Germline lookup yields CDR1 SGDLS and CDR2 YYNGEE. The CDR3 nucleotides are TGTGCCAGCAGCGTAGTGACAGGCGCGAACACCGGGGAGCTGTTTTTT. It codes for CASSVVTGANTGELFF.

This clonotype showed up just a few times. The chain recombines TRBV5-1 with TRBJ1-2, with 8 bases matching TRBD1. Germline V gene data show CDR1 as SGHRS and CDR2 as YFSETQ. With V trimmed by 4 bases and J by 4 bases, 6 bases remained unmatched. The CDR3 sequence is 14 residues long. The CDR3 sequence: CASSPTGEGYGYTF. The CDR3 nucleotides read TGCGCCAGCAGCCCGACAGGGGAGGGCTATGGCTACACCTTC. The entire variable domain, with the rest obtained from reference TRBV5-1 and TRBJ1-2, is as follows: KAGVTQTPRYLIKTRGQQVTLSCSPISGHRSVSWYQQTPGQGLQFLFEYFSETQRNKGNFPGRFSGRQFSNSRSEMNVSTLELGDSALYLCASSPTGEGYGYTFGSGTRLTVV.

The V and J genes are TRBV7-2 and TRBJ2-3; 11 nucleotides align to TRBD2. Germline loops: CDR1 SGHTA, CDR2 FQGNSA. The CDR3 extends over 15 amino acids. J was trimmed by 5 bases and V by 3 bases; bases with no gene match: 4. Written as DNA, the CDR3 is TGTGCCAGCAGCTTGATAGCGGGAGGGAGAGATACGCAGTATTTT. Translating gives CASSLIAGGRDTQYF.

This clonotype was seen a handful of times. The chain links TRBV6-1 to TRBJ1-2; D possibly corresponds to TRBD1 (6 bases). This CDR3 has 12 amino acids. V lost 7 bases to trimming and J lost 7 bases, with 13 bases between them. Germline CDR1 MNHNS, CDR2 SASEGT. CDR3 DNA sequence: TGTGCCAGCATAGTGGGGGGCAGTGGCTACACCTTC. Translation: CASIVGGSGYTF.

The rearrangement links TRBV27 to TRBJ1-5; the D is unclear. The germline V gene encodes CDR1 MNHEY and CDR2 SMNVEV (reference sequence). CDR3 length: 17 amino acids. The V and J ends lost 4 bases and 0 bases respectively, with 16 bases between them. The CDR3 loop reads CASSSFRVATSNQPQHF. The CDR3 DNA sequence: TGTGCCAGCAGTTCATTTAGGGTGGCTACTAGCAATCAGCCCCAGCATTTT.

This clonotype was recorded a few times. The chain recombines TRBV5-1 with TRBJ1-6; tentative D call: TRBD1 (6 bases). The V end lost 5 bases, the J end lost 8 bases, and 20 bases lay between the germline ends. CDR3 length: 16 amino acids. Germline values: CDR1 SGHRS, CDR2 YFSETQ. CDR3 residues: CASRGAAAEAHSPLHF. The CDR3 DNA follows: TGCGCCAGCAGGGGGGCGGCGGCCGAAGCCCATTCACCCCTCCACTTT.

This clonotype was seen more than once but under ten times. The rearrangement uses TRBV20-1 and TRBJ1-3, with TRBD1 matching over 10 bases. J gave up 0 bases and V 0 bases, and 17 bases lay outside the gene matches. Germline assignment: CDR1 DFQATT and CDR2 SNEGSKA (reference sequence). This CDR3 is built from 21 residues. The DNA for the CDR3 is TGCAGTGCTAGAGATACGGGACAGGGGCCATCGACATTACCCTCTGGAAACACCATATATTTT. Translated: CSARDTGQGPSTLPSGNTIYF.

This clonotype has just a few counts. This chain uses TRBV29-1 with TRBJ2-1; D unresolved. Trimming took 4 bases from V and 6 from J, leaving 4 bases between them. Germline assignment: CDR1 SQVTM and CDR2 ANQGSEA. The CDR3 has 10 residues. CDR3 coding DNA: TGCAGCGTTGGCCTCAATGAGCAGTTCTTC. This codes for CSVGLNEQFF.

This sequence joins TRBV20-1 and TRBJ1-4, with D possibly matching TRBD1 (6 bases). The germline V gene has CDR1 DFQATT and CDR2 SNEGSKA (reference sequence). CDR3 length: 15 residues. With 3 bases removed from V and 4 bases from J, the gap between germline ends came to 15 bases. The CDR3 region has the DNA TGCAGTGCTAGCAATACAGGGATTAGTAATGAAAAACTGTTTTTT. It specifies CSASNTGISNEKLFF.

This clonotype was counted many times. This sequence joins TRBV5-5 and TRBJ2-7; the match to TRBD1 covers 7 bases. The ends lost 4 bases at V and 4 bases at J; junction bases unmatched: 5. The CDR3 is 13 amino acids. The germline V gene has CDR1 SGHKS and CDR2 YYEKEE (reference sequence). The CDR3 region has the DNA TGTGCCAGCAGCGTCGGGACAGAGTACGAGCAGTACGTC. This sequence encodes CASSVGTEYEQYV.

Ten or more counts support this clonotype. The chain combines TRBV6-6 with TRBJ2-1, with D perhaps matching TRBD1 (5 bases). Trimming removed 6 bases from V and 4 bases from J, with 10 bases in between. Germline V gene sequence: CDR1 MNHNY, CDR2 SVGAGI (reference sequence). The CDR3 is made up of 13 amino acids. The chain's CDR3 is CASRVRDYNEQFF. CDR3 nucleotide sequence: TGTGCCAGCAGAGTCAGGGATTACAATGAGCAGTTCTTC.

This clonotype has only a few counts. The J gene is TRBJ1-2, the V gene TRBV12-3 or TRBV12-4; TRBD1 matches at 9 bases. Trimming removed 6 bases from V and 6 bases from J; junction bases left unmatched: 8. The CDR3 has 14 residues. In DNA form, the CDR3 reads TGTGCCAGCAGACCCGGACAGGGGTGGAATGGCTACACCTTC. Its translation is CASRPGQGWNGYTF.

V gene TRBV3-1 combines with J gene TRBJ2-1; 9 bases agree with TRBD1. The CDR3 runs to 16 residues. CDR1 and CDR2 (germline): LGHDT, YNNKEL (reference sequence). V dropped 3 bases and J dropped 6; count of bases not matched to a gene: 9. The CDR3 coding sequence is TGTGCCAGCAGCCATGCCCGTGGGACAGGGATCAATGAGCAGTTCTTC. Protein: CASSHARGTGINEQFF.

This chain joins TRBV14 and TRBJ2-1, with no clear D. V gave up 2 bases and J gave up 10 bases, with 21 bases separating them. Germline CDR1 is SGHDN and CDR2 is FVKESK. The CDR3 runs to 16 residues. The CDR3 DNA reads TGTGCCAGCAGCCAAAGGCCCCTTTTTTCTGGGCACGAGCAGTTCTTC. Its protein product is CASSQRPLFSGHEQFF.

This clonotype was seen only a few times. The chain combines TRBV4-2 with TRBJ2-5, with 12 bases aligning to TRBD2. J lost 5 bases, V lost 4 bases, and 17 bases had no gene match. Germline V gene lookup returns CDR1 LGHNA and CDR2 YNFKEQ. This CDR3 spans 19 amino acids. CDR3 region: CASSPEPSGGAGALETQYF. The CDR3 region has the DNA TGTGCCAGCAGCCCCGAGCCTAGCGGGGGGGCCGGGGCCCTCGAGACCCAGTACTTC.

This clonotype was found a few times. CDR3 region: CASSVHSADSPLHF. DNA of the CDR3: TGTGCCAGCAGCGTACATTCGGCGGATTCACCCCTCCACTTT. The chain joins TRBV9 to TRBJ1-6, with D unresolved. CDR3 length: 14 amino acids. V lost 1 base and J 8 bases, leaving 10 bases between the germline ends. Germline loops: CDR1 SGDLS, CDR2 YYNGEE. The full variable domain, completed using reference TRBV9 and TRBJ1-6, is DSGVTQTPKHLITATGQRVTLRCSPRSGDLSVYWYQQSLDQGLQFLIQYYNGEERAKGNILERFSAQQFPDLHSELNLSSLELGDSALYFCASSVHSADSPLHFGNGTRLTVT.

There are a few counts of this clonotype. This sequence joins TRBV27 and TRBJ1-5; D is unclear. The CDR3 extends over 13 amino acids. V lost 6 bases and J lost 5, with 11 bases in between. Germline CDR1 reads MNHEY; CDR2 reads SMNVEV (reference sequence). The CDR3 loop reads CASRQRTDQPQHF. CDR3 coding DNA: TGTGCCAGCAGACAAAGGACGGATCAGCCCCAGCATTTT.

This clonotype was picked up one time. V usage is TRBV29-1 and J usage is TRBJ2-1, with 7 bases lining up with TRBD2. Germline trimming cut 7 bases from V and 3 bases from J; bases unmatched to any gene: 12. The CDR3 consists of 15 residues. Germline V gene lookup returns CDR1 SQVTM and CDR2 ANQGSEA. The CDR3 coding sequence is TGCAGCGCCCGAGCGGGGACCCAGAGCTACAATGAGCAGTTCTTC. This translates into CSARAGTQSYNEQFF.